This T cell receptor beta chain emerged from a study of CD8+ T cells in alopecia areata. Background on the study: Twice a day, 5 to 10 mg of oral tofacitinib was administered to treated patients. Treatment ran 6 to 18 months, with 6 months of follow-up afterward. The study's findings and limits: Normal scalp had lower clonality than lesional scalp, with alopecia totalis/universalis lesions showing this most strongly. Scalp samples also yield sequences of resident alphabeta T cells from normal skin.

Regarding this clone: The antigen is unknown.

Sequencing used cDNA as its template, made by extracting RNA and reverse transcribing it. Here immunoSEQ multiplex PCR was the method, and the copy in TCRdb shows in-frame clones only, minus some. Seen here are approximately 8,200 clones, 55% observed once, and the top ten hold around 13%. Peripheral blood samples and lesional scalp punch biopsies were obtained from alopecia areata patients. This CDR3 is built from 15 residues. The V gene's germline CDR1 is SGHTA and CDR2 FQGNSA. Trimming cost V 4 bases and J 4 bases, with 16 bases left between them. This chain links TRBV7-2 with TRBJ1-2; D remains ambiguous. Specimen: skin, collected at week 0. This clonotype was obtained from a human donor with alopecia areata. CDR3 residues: CASSSWEGRVYGYTF. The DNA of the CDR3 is TGTGCCAGCAGCTCCTGGGAGGGTCGCGTCTATGGCTACACCTTC.